The rows below give T cell receptor beta chains drawn from one sample of a study of blood T cell repertoires in COVID-19. Profiling relied on immunoSEQ multiplex PCR, and the TCRdb table lists in-frame clones only, not all of them. The sample holds approximately 440,000 clones, roughly 91% seen once. Material for sequencing was PBMCs or T cells enriched from blood (not recorded which). These receptors were collected from a man aged 18 to 30 who had recovered from COVID-19. Each CDR3 is given with its conserved first and last residue. Fields, in order: J gene, D gene, V gene, CDR3 DNA, CDR3 protein. D genes are given only for firm matches.

>TRBJ1-1|NA|TRBV19
TGTGCCAGTAGTGCCAACCAGGCTTTAAGCACTGAAGCTTTCTTT
CASSANQALSTEAFF
>TRBJ2-5|TRBD2|TRBV30
TGTGCCTGGAGTGTACGGGAGGGCGGGACCCAGTACTTC
CAWSVREGGTQYF
>TRBJ1-6|NA|TRBV19
TGTGCCAGTACCCGAGGGAAAGGAGTGGGATCACCCCTCCACTTT
CASTRGKGVGSPLHF
>TRBJ1-1|NA|TRBV9
TGTGCCAGCAGCGTAGGGGGGACACTCGCTAACACTGAAGCTTTCTTT
CASSVGGTLANTEAFF
>TRBJ1-6|TRBD1|TRBV9
TGTGCCAGCAGCGTAGGTAGGACAGGGAATTCACCCCTCCACTTT
CASSVGRTGNSPLHF
>TRBJ2-1|TRBD2|TRBV29-1
TGCAGCGTTCTTGTCGGGAGGGTGGATGAGCAGTTCTTC
CSVLVGRVDEQFF
>TRBJ2-5|NA|TRBV29-1
TGCAGCGCGTCACTCTCACAAGAGACCCAGTACTTC
CSASLSQETQYF
>TRBJ2-1|NA|TRBV7-8
TGTGCCACATGGGACTCATCCTACAATGAGCAGTTCTTC
CATWDSSYNEQFF
>TRBJ1-6|NA|TRBV27
TGTGCCAGCCGAGGGAGGACTGAGGGTTCACCCCTCCACTTT
CASRGRTEGSPLHF
>TRBJ1-6|NA|TRBV30
TGTGCCTGGGGAGAGGGGGGGCATTCACCCCTCCACTTT
CAWGEGGHSPLHF
>TRBJ2-3|TRBD2|TRBV10-3
TGTGCCATCAGTCAACCCAGCGGGCTAGCGGGAGTGACAGATACGCAGTATTTT
CAISQPSGLAGVTDTQYF